The sequence of this TCR beta chain was determined in a study of CD8 T cells in ankylosing spondylitis. General study findings and limits: Peripheral blood samples showed relatively rare disease-linked clones, and these clones were CD8+. Among TCR beta sequences, a motif of several highly homologous variants appeared characteristic of ankylosing spondylitis blood.

Generation of TCR beta libraries employed quantitative 5'-RACE incorporating molecular barcodes. One entry per CDR3 protein results from TCRdb running MiXCR on the 5' RACE reads. The repertoire holds some 840,000 distinct CDR3 sequences, with 10% to 15% as singletons. A few counts support this clonotype. Its target is not known. What was sequenced was blood, either unsorted or a sorted T cell fraction (not recorded which). The clonotype originates from a male donor with ankylosing spondylitis.

The chain's CDR3 is CASSYGRRDGTEAFF. CDR3 bases: TGTGCCAGCAGTTACGGACGCAGGGACGGCACTGAAGCTTTCTTT. This chain connects TRBV6-2 or TRBV6-3 to TRBJ1-1; TRBD1 might be the D (5 bases). Trimming shortened V by 2 bases and J by 4 bases, and 14 bases separated the two germline ends. This CDR3 contains 15 residues. CDR1 and CDR2 (germline): MNHEY, SVGEGT.